This passage covers 17 T cell receptor beta chains from one sample sequenced in a study of T cell responses to AZD1222 COVID-19 vaccine. Assay: immunoSEQ multiplex PCR; the TCRdb copy retains only in-frame clones and omits some. This table has approximately 110,000 clones, about nine tenths appearing once. The sample was peripheral blood, taken on day 0 of AZD1222 vaccination. Receptors were obtained from an adult in good health.

V and J are TRBV6-5 and TRBJ2-3; 8 nucleotides line up with TRBD2. The CDR3 extends over 15 amino acids. Germline CDR1 MNHEY, CDR2 SVGAGI. J gave up 2 bases and V 5 bases, and 6 bases lay outside the gene matches. The CDR3: CASSLSSGHTDTQYF. The CDR3 DNA reads as TGTGCCAGCAGTCTCTCTAGCGGGCACACAGATACGCAGTATTTT.

The V call is TRBV2, the J call TRBJ2-3, with D perhaps matching TRBD2 (6 bases). V was shortened by 3 bases and J by 1 base, with 11 bases between the two germline ends. This CDR3 has 15 amino acids. Germline CDR1 SNHLY, CDR2 FYNNEI. The CDR3 region has the DNA TGTGCCAGCAGTGATCCGGGAGTGGGCACAGATACGCAGTATTTT. It is translated as CASSDPGVGTDTQYF.

V usage is TRBV2 and J usage is TRBJ2-6, with no clear D. CDR1 and CDR2 (germline): SNHLY, FYNNEI. With 7 bases removed from V and 2 bases from J, the gap between germline ends came to 15 bases. The CDR3 contains 16 residues. The CDR3 DNA is TGTGCCAGCAAGGCGGACCTCAATCCTGGGGCCAACGTCCTGACTTTC. Translated, it gives CASKADLNPGANVLTF. Together with reference TRBV2 and TRBJ2-6, the CDR3 gives the full variable domain: EPEVTQTPSHQVTQMGQEVILRCVPISNHLYFYWYRQILGQKVEFLVSFYNNEISEKSEIFDDQFSVERPDGSNFTLKIRSTKLEDSAMYFCASKADLNPGANVLTFGAGSRLTVL.

The chain employs TRBV7-3 and TRBJ1-4, with a weak D call TRBD1 (5 bases). The germline CDR1 and CDR2 sequences are SGHTA and FQGTGA. Trimming stripped 0 bases from V and 7 bases from J, with 12 bases between. CDR3 size: 15 residues. In DNA, the CDR3 is TGTGCCAGCAGCTTAACGGGGCTTAATGGTGAAAAACTGTTTTTT. Amino acids: CASSLTGLNGEKLFF.

The chain is built from TRBV19 and TRBJ1-5; tentative D call: TRBD1 (5 bases). The ends were cut back, 3 bases at V and 0 bases at J, with 15 bases in the middle. This CDR3 has 17 amino acids. Germline V lookup: CDR1 LNHDA, CDR2 SQIVND (reference sequence). CDR3 loop: CASSMQRGPNSNQPQHF. In nucleotides, the CDR3 is TGTGCCAGTAGTATGCAGAGGGGTCCTAATAGCAATCAGCCCCAGCATTTT.

The chain recombines TRBV6-5 with TRBJ2-1, with no clear D. CDR3 length: 10 residues. Germline CDR1 and CDR2: MNHEY and SVGAGI. Trimming pared 6 bases from V and 8 bases from J, leaving 5 bases between. DNA for the CDR3: TGTGCCAGCAGATCTTATGAGCAGTTCTTC. Protein product: CASRSYEQFF.

This clone came up once. The rearrangement links TRBV15 to TRBJ1-3; 7 nucleotides line up with TRBD1. Germline loops: CDR1 LNHNV, CDR2 YYDKDF (reference sequence). The CDR3 totals 15 residues. The ends lost 4 bases at V and 7 bases at J; junction bases unmatched: 10. The CDR3, as DNA: TGTGCCACCAGCATGGACAGGCAGGCGAGGAACACCATATATTTT. Translating gives CATSMDRQARNTIYF.

This chain connects TRBV12-5 to TRBJ1-1; no firm D call. The CDR3 is made up of 14 amino acids. Deletions cut 5 bases from V and 3 bases from J, with 13 bases between. The germline gives CDR1 LGHNT, CDR2 FRNRAP. The DNA for the CDR3 is TGTGCTAGTGGTAGTCGGAGGGAGGACACTGAAGCTTTCTTT. Translating gives CASGSRREDTEAFF.

Remarks on this clone: An end of the junction does not agree with germline; a read error may underlie this. The V and J genes are TRBV6-1 and TRBJ2-1; D remains ambiguous. The CDR3 runs to 15 residues. Germline CDR1 and CDR2: MNHNS and SASEGT. CDR3 loop: CASSQARSSYNEQFF. CDR3 nucleotide sequence: TGTGCCAGCAGTCAAGCCCGTTCCTCCTACAATGAGCAGTTCTTC.

J is TRBJ2-4 and V is TRBV4-1; D uncertain. Deletions cut 0 bases from V and 0 bases from J, with 12 bases between. CDR3 size: 17 residues. The germline V gene encodes CDR1 MGHRA and CDR2 YSYEKL. The CDR3 DNA reads TGCGCCAGCAGCCAAGATAAGGCCAGATTAGCCAAAAACATTCAGTACTTC. Translating it yields CASSQDKARLAKNIQYF.

Only one count was recorded for this clone. The chain is built from TRBV14 and TRBJ2-3; 9 positions match TRBD1. Germline trimming cut 4 bases from V and 3 bases from J; bases unmatched to any gene: 8. Per the germline V gene, CDR1 is SGHDN and CDR2 is FVKESK. This CDR3 contains 16 residues. Here the CDR3 DNA reads TGTGCCAGCAGCCCCGCGGGGACAGGGATTACAGATACGCAGTATTTT. Translated, it gives CASSPAGTGITDTQYF.

This clone occurred once. The chain recombines TRBV27 with TRBJ1-5; 7 nucleotides align to TRBD1. Germline V gives CDR1 MNHEY, CDR2 SMNVEV (reference sequence). CDR3 length: 14 residues. J was trimmed by 3 bases and V by 2 bases; bases with no gene match: 1. The CDR3 sequence: CASSLDRVNQPQHF. As DNA, the CDR3 is TGTGCCAGCAGTTTAGACAGGGTCAATCAGCCCCAGCATTTT.

This chain uses TRBV7-3 with TRBJ2-1; perhaps TRBD2 as D (6 bases). From germline, CDR1 is SGHTA and CDR2 FQGTGA. The CDR3 runs 14 residues. With 5 bases removed from V and 7 bases from J, the gap between germline ends came to 15 bases. In DNA form, the CDR3 reads TGTGCCAGCAGCCGCGGTTACGGGACTAATGAGCAGTTCTTC. Translated, it gives CASSRGYGTNEQFF.

The chain carries TRBV5-5 and TRBJ1-2; D unclear. The germline CDR1 and CDR2 sequences are SGHKS and YYEKEE (reference sequence). The CDR3 sequence is 13 residues long. V was clipped by 0 bases and J by 5 bases, with 8 bases between them. CDR3 sequence: CASSLGLQYGYTF. CDR3 DNA sequence: TGTGCCAGCAGCTTGGGACTTCAATATGGCTACACCTTC.

CDR3 sequence reads: CASSLREGLYNEQFF. The CDR3 DNA sequence: TGTGCCAGCAGCCTTCGGGAGGGCCTCTACAATGAGCAGTTCTTC. The chain uses TRBV7-9 and TRBJ2-1; 8 nucleotides agree with TRBD2. Trimming removed 5 bases from V and 3 bases from J; junction bases left unmatched: 6. The CDR3 sequence is 15 residues long. Germline V gene sequence: CDR1 SEHNR, CDR2 FQNEAQ (reference sequence). The full variable domain, with the rest looked up from reference TRBV7-9 and TRBJ2-1, is DTGVSQNPRHKITKRGQNVTFRCDPISEHNRLYWYRQTLGQGPEFLTYFQNEAQLEKSRLLSDRFSAERPKGSFSTLEIQRTEQGDSAMYLCASSLREGLYNEQFFGPGTRLTVL.

The rearrangement uses TRBV18 and TRBJ1-5; D possibly corresponds to TRBD1 (6 bases). The CDR3 loop spans 15 amino acids. Germline CDR1 and CDR2: KGHSH and LQKENI. The V and J ends lost 2 bases and 8 bases respectively, with 16 bases between them. The CDR3 bases are TGTGCCAGCTCACCAGGGGCAGGGGAGCTTAAGCCCCAGCATTTT. Protein product: CASSPGAGELKPQHF.

This clone came up once. V and J are TRBV5-6 and TRBJ2-5; 8 positions agree with TRBD1. Trimming took 3 bases from V and 4 from J; bases not matched to a gene: 11. Germline CDR1 and CDR2: SGHDT and YYEEEE. The CDR3 extends over 16 amino acids. The CDR3 nucleotides read TGTGCCAGCAGCTCAGCCCTAAACAGGGGGAGAGAGACCCAGTACTTC. Translated, it gives CASSSALNRGRETQYF.